These T cell receptor beta chains were read from a single sample in a study of blood T cell repertoires in COVID-19. Method: immunoSEQ multiplex PCR; TCRdb's copy keeps in-frame clones and lacks some. The table lists over 150,000 clones, about 83% of them singletons. Material: peripheral blood. Every receptor here comes from a woman in her seventies with COVID-19, enrolled during active disease. Both conserved end residues are part of each CDR3. Each record gives: V gene, J gene, D gene, clone size, CDR3 DNA, CDR3 protein. D genes are given only for firm matches. Part of the rows lack a size; the others show once, few, many or a class for expanded clones.

>TRBV20-1|TRBJ2-7|TRBD2|.
TGCAGTGCTAGTGGGCTAGCGGGGGGGAGCTCCTACGAGCAGTACTTC
CSASGLAGGSSYEQYF
>TRBV27|TRBJ1-4|.|.
TGTGCCAGCAGTCCCCGGGGGGAGGGTGGAGGAAAACTGTTTTTT
CASSPRGEGGGKLFF
>TRBV5-1|TRBJ2-7|TRBD2|.
TGCGCCAGCAGCTTGCCCTTAGCGGGGGGTGCCTACGAGCAGTACTTC
CASSLPLAGGAYEQYF
>TRBV4-2|TRBJ1-6|TRBD1|.
TGTGCCAGCAGCCCCGAAGGAGGGGGCGTTTATTCACCCCTCCACTTT
CASSPEGGGVYSPLHF
>TRBV29-1|TRBJ1-3|TRBD1|.
TGCAGCGTGTATACAGGGGCGGCTGGGAACACCATATATTTT
CSVYTGAAGNTIYF
>TRBV28|TRBJ1-5|.|.
TGTGCCAGCAGTCCCCCCTCAGGGTCTGATCAGCCCCAGCATTTT
CASSPPSGSDQPQHF
>TRBV10-3|TRBJ2-1|.|few
TGTGCCAACCGCCGGACTATCTCAGATGAGCAGTTCTTC
CANRRTISDEQFF
>TRBV5-6|TRBJ1-6|TRBD1|.
TGTGCCAGCAGCGACAGGGGCCGTAGCTCCTATAATTCACCCCTCCACTTT
CASSDRGRSSYNSPLHF
>TRBV14|TRBJ2-1|.|.
TGTGCCAGCAGCCAAGATCGCAGGAATGAGCAGTTCTTC
CASSQDRRNEQFF
>TRBV9|TRBJ2-3|TRBD2|.
TGTGCCAGCAGCCGGACTAGCGGGGGGGTCACAGATACGCAGTATTTT
CASSRTSGGVTDTQYF
>TRBV10-3|TRBJ2-2|TRBD2|.
TGTGCCAACACCGCGCGGGGGGGGACTCACACCGGGGAGCTGTTTTTT
CANTARGGTHTGELFF
>TRBV12-3/TRBV12-4|TRBJ1-2|.|once
TGTGCCAGCAGTTTAGGGCAGGACTATGGCTACACCTTC
CASSLGQDYGYTF
>TRBV5-1|TRBJ2-5|.|.
TGCGCCAGCCTGGGACACCTCCAAGAGACCCAGTACTTC
CASLGHLQETQYF
>TRBV6-5|TRBJ2-3|TRBD1|.
TGTGCCAGCAGCCCAGACAGGGGGCGCTTCCATACGCAGTATTTT
CASSPDRGRFHTQYF
>TRBV6-5|TRBJ1-1|TRBD1|.
TGTGCCAGCAGTTACTCAGGGGGCTATGGGAACACTGAAGCTTTCTTT
CASSYSGGYGNTEAFF
>TRBV3-1/TRBV3-2|TRBJ2-3|.|once
TGTGCCAGCAGCAGGGGCAGGACAGATACGCAGTATTTT
CASSRGRTDTQYF
>TRBV9|TRBJ2-3|TRBD2|.
TGTGCCAGCAGCGTCGCACTAGCGGGGTCCACAGATACGCAGTATTTT
CASSVALAGSTDTQYF
>TRBV27|TRBJ1-1|.|.
TGTGCCAGCAGTTTCAGGGGCCGTGGGAACACTGAAGCTTTCTTT
CASSFRGRGNTEAFF
>TRBV10-1|TRBJ1-1|TRBD1|.
TGCGCCAGCAGTGGACCCACGACAGGGCCGATGAACACTGAAGCTTTCTTT
CASSGPTTGPMNTEAFF
>TRBV6-5|TRBJ1-6|.|.
TGTGCCAGCAGCCGAATTGACAGGTTTGGATCACCCCTCCACTTT
CASSRIDRFGSPLHF
>TRBV7-3|TRBJ1-2|.|.
TGTGCCAGCAGCTTATTGGGGGAGGCTGGCTACACCTTC
CASSLLGEAGYTF
>TRBV27|TRBJ1-2|TRBD1|once
TGTGCCAGCAGTTTAAGGGGGACAGGGGCAAACTATGGCTACACCTTC
CASSLRGTGANYGYTF
>TRBV19|TRBJ1-2|TRBD1|.
TGTGCCAGTGCGGAGGGGGCAGGGGATGGCTACACCTTC
CASAEGAGDGYTF
>TRBV27|TRBJ1-1|TRBD1|once
TGTGCCAGCAGTTTACACGGGACAGGTTCTTATGAAGCTTTCTTT
CASSLHGTGSYEAFF
>TRBV6-6|TRBJ1-2|.|.
TGTGCCAGCAGTCCCCTCGACACGACCTATGGCTACACCTTC
CASSPLDTTYGYTF
>TRBV19|TRBJ1-6|TRBD1|.
TGTGCCAGTAGTAGACCGGGACAGCTGAATTCACCCCTCCACTTT
CASSRPGQLNSPLHF
>TRBV28|TRBJ2-3|TRBD2|.
TGTGCCAGCAGTCCGACGGGGGGACCGACCACAGATACGCAGTATTTT
CASSPTGGPTTDTQYF
>TRBV6-6|TRBJ2-1|.|.
TGTGCCAGCAGACTCGGCGGGGCCAATGAGCAGTTCTTC
CASRLGGANEQFF
>TRBV6-5|TRBJ1-5|.|.
TGTGCCAGCAGTACCTACGGGAAGCCCCAGCATTTT
CASSTYGKPQHF
>TRBV11-2|TRBJ1-2|TRBD1|.
TGTGCCAGCAGCCGGACAGGGAATTCGGGAGGCTACACCTTC
CASSRTGNSGGYTF
>TRBV19|TRBJ1-5|TRBD1|.
TGTGCCAGTAGTGTATCGACAGGGGAGAATCAGCCCCAGCATTTT
CASSVSTGENQPQHF
>TRBV11-2|TRBJ1-1|.|few
TGTGCCAGCAGCTTAGGTCAAGGAGGCACTGAAGCTTTCTTT
CASSLGQGGTEAFF
>TRBV11-2|TRBJ1-4|TRBD1|.
TGTGCCAGCAGCCCAGGACAGGGTTGGAGCGGGCTGTTTTTT
CASSPGQGWSGLFF
>TRBV3-1/TRBV3-2|TRBJ2-7|.|.
TGTGCCAGCAGCCAAGAACCCGGGTCCACCTACGAGCAGTACTTC
CASSQEPGSTYEQYF
>TRBV6-5|TRBJ1-6|.|few
TGTGCCAGCAGGCTACAGAATTTCTATAATTCACCCCTCCACTTT
CASRLQNFYNSPLHF
>TRBV2|TRBJ1-4|TRBD1|.
TGTGCCAGCAGTGAAAGGTTGGCACAGGGGCTAGACGAAAAACTGTTTTTT
CASSERLAQGLDEKLFF
>TRBV10-3|TRBJ2-1|.|.
TGTGCCATCAGTACAGGGTTGTGGGCGGATGAGCAGTTCTTC
CAISTGLWADEQFF
>TRBV5-4|TRBJ1-4|.|once
TGTGCCAGCAGCTTGGCCGGGGTGGTAGAGGGAAATGAAAAACTGTTTTTT
CASSLAGVVEGNEKLFF
>TRBV28|TRBJ1-5|.|.
TGTGCCAGCAGTTTACCCGGTACCCGCGTCGACAGCCGCAATCAGCCCCAGCATTTT
CASSLPGTRVDSRNQPQHF
>TRBV7-6|TRBJ1-5|.|.
TGTGCCAGCAGCTTAGCCGGGGGATCCAATCAGCCCCAGCATTTT
CASSLAGGSNQPQHF
>TRBV7-3|TRBJ2-3|TRBD1|.
TGTGCCAGCAGCTTAGACAGGGTAACAGATACGCAGTATTTT
CASSLDRVTDTQYF
>TRBV5-6|TRBJ2-1|TRBD2|.
TGTGCCAGCAGACCCCGGACTAGCGGGATGGCCTACAATGAGCAGTTCTTC
CASRPRTSGMAYNEQFF
>TRBV19|TRBJ2-2|TRBD1|.
TGTGCCAGTAGTGGGACAGGGGCCACCGGGGAGCTGTTTTTT
CASSGTGATGELFF
>TRBV11-2|TRBJ1-6|.|.
TGTGCCAGCAGCTTTGGCGGGGATTCACCCCTCCACTTT
CASSFGGDSPLHF
>TRBV28|TRBJ2-1|TRBD2|.
TGTGCCAGCACGGGACTAGCGGGGGCCAGCTCCTACAATGAGCAGTTCTTC
CASTGLAGASSYNEQFF
>TRBV7-9|TRBJ2-1|TRBD1|.
TGTGCCAGCAGCCATCGACAGGGGGTGGGTGAGCAGTTCTTC
CASSHRQGVGEQFF
>TRBV7-2|TRBJ2-6|.|.
TGTGCCAGCAGCCTACGAGGACAGTCGCCAGGGGCCAACGTCCTGACTTTC
CASSLRGQSPGANVLTF
>TRBV7-2|TRBJ2-7|TRBD2|once
TGTGCCAGCAGCTTGGGGAGTAGCGGGGGGTACGAGCAGTACTTC
CASSLGSSGGYEQYF